This is a list of T cell receptor beta chains from one sample in a study of blood T cell repertoires in COVID-19. The assay was immunoSEQ multiplex PCR, and TCRdb's table has in-frame clones only and misses some. The sample contains 130,000 or so clones, about 85% of which appear only once. Sequenced sample: peripheral blood. The receptors were gathered from an older woman with COVID-19, enrolled during active disease. Each CDR3 is given with its conserved first and last residue. The order of the fields is clone size, J gene, D gene, V gene, CDR3 DNA, CDR3 protein. A D gene is named only where the DNA matches it firmly. Clone size is stated in some rows and not others, as once, few, many or a class when expanded.

abundance: -
j_gene: TRBJ1-2
d_gene: -
v_gene: TRBV30
CDR3nt: TGTGCCTGGGCGGGGGGCGGACAGCGAGGGGGTTACACCTTC
CDR3aa: CAWAGGGQRGGYTF

abundance: few
j_gene: TRBJ1-1
d_gene: TRBD1
v_gene: TRBV7-2
CDR3nt: TGTGCCAGCAGCCTTCAGGGACAGGTGAACACTGAAGCTTTCTTT
CDR3aa: CASSLQGQVNTEAFF

abundance: -
j_gene: TRBJ2-1
d_gene: -
v_gene: TRBV9
CDR3nt: TGTGCCAGCAGCGTAGAAGTTGCGTCCTACAATGAGCAGTTCTTC
CDR3aa: CASSVEVASYNEQFF

abundance: -
j_gene: TRBJ2-7
d_gene: -
v_gene: TRBV20-1
CDR3nt: TGCAGTGCTAGTGGGATCGGGTCACCCAACGAGCAGTACTTC
CDR3aa: CSASGIGSPNEQYF

abundance: -
j_gene: TRBJ2-7
d_gene: -
v_gene: TRBV18
CDR3nt: TGTGCCAGCTCACCACTCCGAGGTGTCCAGTCCTACGAGCAGTACTTC
CDR3aa: CASSPLRGVQSYEQYF

abundance: -
j_gene: TRBJ2-6
d_gene: TRBD2
v_gene: TRBV4-2
CDR3nt: TGTGCCAGCAGTCAGCGGGGTTCTGGGGCCAACGTCCTGACTTTC
CDR3aa: CASSQRGSGANVLTF

abundance: -
j_gene: TRBJ2-1
d_gene: TRBD1
v_gene: TRBV6-5
CDR3nt: TGTGCCAGCAGTTCGACAGGGCAGCCCTACAATGAGCAGTTCTTC
CDR3aa: CASSSTGQPYNEQFF

abundance: -
j_gene: TRBJ1-1
d_gene: TRBD1
v_gene: TRBV11-2
CDR3nt: TGTGCCAGCAGTCTCGACCGGGACAGGGGAAACACTGAAGCTTTCTTT
CDR3aa: CASSLDRDRGNTEAFF

abundance: -
j_gene: TRBJ1-2
d_gene: -
v_gene: TRBV19
CDR3nt: TGTGCCAGTAAGAACGGTCCTAACTATGGCTACACCTTC
CDR3aa: CASKNGPNYGYTF

abundance: -
j_gene: TRBJ2-7
d_gene: TRBD1
v_gene: TRBV10-2
CDR3nt: TGCGCCAGCAGTGAGGGGCGGACAGGGGCCTACGAGCAGTACTTC
CDR3aa: CASSEGRTGAYEQYF

abundance: -
j_gene: TRBJ2-3
d_gene: -
v_gene: TRBV5-8
CDR3nt: TGTGCCAGCAGCCAGGACAGTCAAACAGATACGCAGTATTTT
CDR3aa: CASSQDSQTDTQYF

abundance: -
j_gene: TRBJ2-1
d_gene: TRBD1
v_gene: TRBV4-3
CDR3nt: TGCGCCAGCAGCCAAGAAGGGGGCGCGATAAATGAGCAGTTCTTC
CDR3aa: CASSQEGGAINEQFF

abundance: -
j_gene: TRBJ1-6
d_gene: -
v_gene: TRBV12-3/TRBV12-4
CDR3nt: TGTGCCAGCAGCTCCCTCGGGGATTCACCCCTCCACTTT
CDR3aa: CASSSLGDSPLHF

abundance: -
j_gene: TRBJ1-1
d_gene: TRBD1
v_gene: TRBV10-3
CDR3nt: TGTGCCATCACCCAGGGGGCGGGCACTGAAGCTTTCTTT
CDR3aa: CAITQGAGTEAFF

abundance: once
j_gene: TRBJ1-6
d_gene: -
v_gene: TRBV27
CDR3nt: TGTGCCAGCAGTCCTAGGCCAGGGTACTCACCCCTCCACTTT
CDR3aa: CASSPRPGYSPLHF

abundance: -
j_gene: TRBJ1-1
d_gene: TRBD1
v_gene: TRBV9
CDR3nt: TGTGCCAGCAGCGTGACCGGGACAGGGGAAGCTGAAGCTTTCTTT
CDR3aa: CASSVTGTGEAEAFF

abundance: -
j_gene: TRBJ2-7
d_gene: -
v_gene: TRBV29-1
CDR3nt: TGCAGCGTCGCAACGGCGGGGCCCTACGAGCAGTACTTC
CDR3aa: CSVATAGPYEQYF

abundance: -
j_gene: TRBJ1-4
d_gene: -
v_gene: TRBV9
CDR3nt: TGTGCCAGCAGCCGGCAGGGGTGGGCTAATGAAAAACTGTTTTTT
CDR3aa: CASSRQGWANEKLFF

abundance: few
j_gene: TRBJ1-2
d_gene: TRBD1
v_gene: TRBV6-5
CDR3nt: TGTGCCAGCAGGGATCCGGGACAGCCAGGCTACACCTTC
CDR3aa: CASRDPGQPGYTF

abundance: -
j_gene: TRBJ1-5
d_gene: -
v_gene: TRBV12-3/TRBV12-4
CDR3nt: TGTGCCGGCAGCCTAGGACAGCAGCCCCAGCATTTT
CDR3aa: CAGSLGQQPQHF

abundance: -
j_gene: TRBJ1-3
d_gene: TRBD1
v_gene: TRBV7-3
CDR3nt: TGTGCCAGCAGCTTCACCGGGACAGGGACTGGAAACACCATATATTTT
CDR3aa: CASSFTGTGTGNTIYF

abundance: -
j_gene: TRBJ1-6
d_gene: -
v_gene: TRBV3-1/TRBV3-2
CDR3nt: TGTGCCAGCAGCCAAGAGTTGGTTCGGGGTCTCGGGTCACCCCTCCACTTT
CDR3aa: CASSQELVRGLGSPLHF

abundance: -
j_gene: TRBJ2-7
d_gene: TRBD1
v_gene: TRBV6-6
CDR3nt: TGTGCCAGCAGCGTACATGGACAGGGCGAGCAGTACTTC
CDR3aa: CASSVHGQGEQYF

abundance: -
j_gene: TRBJ2-5
d_gene: -
v_gene: TRBV5-1
CDR3nt: TGCGCCAGCAGAGGGGTCCAAGAGACCCAGTACTTC
CDR3aa: CASRGVQETQYF

abundance: -
j_gene: TRBJ1-1
d_gene: -
v_gene: TRBV30
CDR3nt: TGTGCCTGGAGTGGGCAGGCGAACACTGAAGCTTTCTTT
CDR3aa: CAWSGQANTEAFF

abundance: -
j_gene: TRBJ1-2
d_gene: -
v_gene: TRBV19
CDR3nt: TGTGCCAGTAGTAGCAACAGGGCGAGATCTAACTATGGCTACACCTTC
CDR3aa: CASSSNRARSNYGYTF

abundance: -
j_gene: TRBJ1-3
d_gene: -
v_gene: TRBV10-3
CDR3nt: TGTGCCATCAGTGACACGAGCTCTGGAAACACCATATATTTT
CDR3aa: CAISDTSSGNTIYF

abundance: -
j_gene: TRBJ1-2
d_gene: -
v_gene: TRBV11-2
CDR3nt: TGTGCCAGCAGCAGCGGGGACGGCAGAAACTATGGCTACACCTTC
CDR3aa: CASSSGDGRNYGYTF

abundance: -
j_gene: TRBJ2-4
d_gene: -
v_gene: TRBV6-1
CDR3nt: TGTGCCAGCAGTGAACTCTTGGCCAGTCGGGGACTAGCCAAAAACATTCAGTACTTC
CDR3aa: CASSELLASRGLAKNIQYF